Listed here is a single T cell receptor (beta chain). This clone has more than one count but fewer than ten. The antigen this receptor binds is unknown. The record has no base qualities; no much larger clone is one base away. The data originate from a study of graft-versus-host responses after intestinal transplantation (dated by TCRdb to the early 2020s). With respect to the entire study: Recipients received multivisceral, liver-intestinal, or isolated intestinal transplants. Every recipient was given anti-thymocyte globulin induction, followed by 3 to 4 years of maintenance tacrolimus and steroids. Rather than being sequenced by the commercial service, samples from a few later patients were sequenced in-house on an Illumina MiSeq and processed with MiXCR. To identify alloreactive clones, pre-transplant mixed lymphocyte reaction products were sequenced and then compared with unstimulated pre-transplant donor and recipient T cells. Bulk TCR-beta CDR3 sequencing was used to track graft-versus-host and host-versus-graft alloreactive T cell clones in the graft, circulation and bone marrow after intestinal transplantation. A peak of at least 4% donor T cells among recipient peripheral blood mononuclear cells was the definition used for donor T cell macrochimerism. The cohort enrolled some 25 intestinal transplant recipients including one retransplant, and a few patients lacking pretransplant specimens were excluded.

In the first month after transplant, blood samples were collected up to 4 times, and after that at least monthly when available. The CDR3 sequence holds 11 residues, the cysteine and phenylalanine included. Of all the DNA, just the CDR3 is kept, 33 bases in frame from base 1. The germline V gene specifies MNHNS as CDR1 and SASEGT as CDR2. V is cut by 3 bases and J by 4 bases, and the space between the germline ends is 4 bases. Libraries were built with the immunoSEQ multiplex PCR assay. High-throughput TCR-beta CDR3 sequencing of genomic DNA from most patients was performed by Adaptive Biotechnologies. The published analysis was carried out like this. TCR sequencing data for approximately 19 patients were retrieved from Adaptive's ImmunoSEQ software; a few other patients were processed with MiXCR and VDJtools. CDR3 nucleotide sequences shared between donor and recipient were removed because the origin of such sequences could not be assigned. Alloreactive clones required at least 2-fold expansion over unstimulated cells and minimum CFSE-low frequency of 0.002% (template counts) or 0.001% (read counts). Mappable clones were those detected in sequenced pre-transplant spleen, lymph node, or MLR CFSE-low populations of the donor or recipient. Cumulative frequency of alloreactive clones was calculated as a percentage of all sequences weighted by copy number. Here the immuneACCESS table is served through TCRdb, limited to in-frame sequences with V and J called. Missing clones are a known gap in these copies; in checked studies unresolved V genes cover under half, and the rest lacks a known reason. V, J and clone size are those of that table, while D and trimming were read from the DNA. Within this sample are 8,000 or so clones, with around 90% of them counted one time only. The top ten clonotypes cover about 1.5% of the sample.

General study outcomes and caveats: High GvH to HvG T cell clonal ratios were observed in the allografts of patients with donor T cell macrochimerism. Conclusions were limited by the relatively low number and heterogeneity of intestinal transplant patients. GvH clones were found in recipient bone marrow, and some of the GvH clones appeared earlier in ileal mucosa or blood, which is consistent with an intestinal mucosal origin. Early after transplant, peak levels of circulating GvH clones were associated with declines in HvG clones.

The rearrangement combines TRBV6-1 with TRBJ2-7, with an unclear D gene assignment. This sequence originates from a human patient who received an intestinal transplant, so some T cells may come from the graft donor. The sequences come from PBMCs, collected just over 30 days after intestinal transplant. The nucleotide sequence reads TGTGCCAGCAGTGACCCTTACGAGCAGTACTTC. It specifies CASSDPYEQYF.